This TCR beta chain emerged from a study of cytomegalovirus exposure and HLA in healthy donors. Findings and caveats of the study: Follow-up analysis later connected one missense variant in DCLRE1C with trimming of TCR beta V- and J-genes.

Remarks on this clone: The antigen remains unidentified.

The length of the CDR3 is 14 residues. Trimming took 3 bases from V and 1 from J; bases not matched to a gene: 5. Germline CDR1 and CDR2: GTSNPN and SVGIG (reference sequence). PCR amplification relied on 60 Vbeta primers (plus 13 Jbeta primers). Method: immunoSEQ multiplex PCR; TCRdb's copy keeps in-frame clones and lacks some. Here the sample table reports roughly 45,000 clones. The sample comprised PBMCs. The receptor's source is a woman younger than 45 in good health and CMV-seronegative. The chain employs TRBV30 and TRBJ2-7; 8 bases line up with TRBD1. The chain's CDR3 is CAWSDRGPSYEQYF. The CDR3 DNA reads TGTGCCTGGAGCGACAGGGGACCGTCCTACGAGCAGTACTTC.